The sequence of this T cell receptor (beta chain) was determined in a study of blood T cell repertoires in COVID-19 (dated by TCRdb to 2018 to 2021). About the full investigation: Samples from collaborators originated in the United States, Italy and Spain and spanned both the acute and convalescent phases of COVID-19. The prospective study material was composed of cDNA or gDNA derived from T cells, B-cell-depleted T cells, or PBMCs. Deeply sampled blood TCRbeta repertoires from subjects exposed to, actively infected with, or recovered from COVID-19 were included in the dataset. The repertoires were released in a freely available public database intended as a resource for research on the immune response to SARS-CoV-2. Samples came from the ongoing ImmuneRACE study (first 160 participants) plus 1,254 subjects from 6 global collaborators. Nearly every sample came with metadata listing a de-identified subject ID, COVID-19 status, age in years and sex. Where available, HLA class I and class II types were obtained from metadata supplied by the sample provider rather than from assay-based typing. The paper's findings and limits, for the study overall: Clinical and demographic metadata were provided uncurated, with the amount varying by source and participant.

According to the germline V gene, CDR1 reads SGHTA and CDR2 reads FQGNSA. The CDR3 starts with the cysteine, ends with the phenylalanine, and has 14 residues. Only the CDR3 region is kept as DNA, spanning 42 bases read in frame from base 1. V is cut by 5 bases and J by 2 bases, and the space between the germline ends is 13 bases. The collaborating institutions used their own protocols to collect whole blood in K2EDTA tubes. For TCRbeta analysis, collaborators shipped samples in one of three forms: frozen whole blood, isolated PBMCs, or DNA extracted from either of those sample types. On this clone itself: Its cognate antigen has yet to be identified. There are no base qualities to consult, and no much larger clone falls within one base.

TCRbeta CDR3 regions were amplified from genomic DNA by means of the immunoSEQ Assay, a bias-controlled multiplex PCR. The paper's processing steps were these. Nucleated cell counts per sample were estimated from amplification of reference gene primers within the assay. To quantify the absolute abundance of each unique TCRbeta CDR3 rearrangement, sequence reads were collapsed and filtered. For each sample, productive Simpson clonality was calculated as the square root of Simpson's diversity index over productive rearrangements. This immuneACCESS table, as held by TCRdb, lists in-frame sequences with V and J called but not all clones. Of the missing ones, under half trace to an unresolved V gene in checked studies; the others have no known cause. V, J and clone size reflect that table, while D and trimming were determined from the DNA. This sample has approximately 260,000 clones in its table, and over 70% of those were observed once. Around 9.2% of the sample lies in the top ten.

The clonotype originates from a human donor in a cohort sampled during active COVID-19. In this chain, TRBV7-2 is recombined with TRBJ2-7; the D gene is perhaps TRBD2, from 6 matching bases. The sequenced sample was peripheral blood. The CDR3 protein: CASSKGLLTYEQYF. In nucleotide form, the sequence is TGTGCCAGCAGCAAGGGACTTTTAACCTACGAGCAGTACTTC.